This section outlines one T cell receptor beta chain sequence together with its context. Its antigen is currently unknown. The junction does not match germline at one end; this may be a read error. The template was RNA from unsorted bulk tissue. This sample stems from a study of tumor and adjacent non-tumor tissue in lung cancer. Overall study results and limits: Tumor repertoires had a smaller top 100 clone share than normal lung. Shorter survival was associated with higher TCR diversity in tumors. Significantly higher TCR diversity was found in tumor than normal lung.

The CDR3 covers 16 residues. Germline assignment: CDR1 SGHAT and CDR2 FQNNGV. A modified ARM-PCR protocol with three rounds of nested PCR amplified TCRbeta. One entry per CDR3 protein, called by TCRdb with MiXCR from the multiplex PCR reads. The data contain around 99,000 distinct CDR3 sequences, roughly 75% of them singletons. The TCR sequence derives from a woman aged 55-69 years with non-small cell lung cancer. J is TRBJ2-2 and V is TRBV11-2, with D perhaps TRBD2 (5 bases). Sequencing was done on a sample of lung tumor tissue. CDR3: CASSLVLAVHTGELFF. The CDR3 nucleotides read TGTGCTAGCAGCTTAGTATTGGCGGTGCACACCGGGGAACTGTTTTTT. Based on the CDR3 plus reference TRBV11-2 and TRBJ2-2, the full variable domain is EAGVAQSPRYKIIEKRQSVAFWCNPISGHATLYWYQQILGQGPKLLIQFQNNGVVDDSQLPKDRFSAERLKGVDSTLKIQPAKLEDSAVYLCASSLVLAVHTGELFFGEGSRLTVL.